This TCR beta chain was sequenced in a study of identical twins. Study-level results: There were fewer insertions in abundant cord blood beta clonotypes, but memory repertoires showed no such pattern. Modelling approaches yielded underestimates of out-of-frame TCR alpha sharing between monozygotic twins.

From germline, CDR1 is SGHKS and CDR2 YYEKEE (reference sequence). CDR3 size: 16 residues. V lost 3 bases, J lost 6 bases, and 11 bases stayed unmatched. TCRdb reanalysed the 5' RACE reads using MiXCR and keeps one entry per CDR3 protein. The sample holds about 470,000 distinct CDR3 sequences; 24% are singletons and the top ten take roughly 2.8%. Points on this clonotype: The antigen is unknown.

The same sample was also used in a study of T cells expressing NK-cell markers. According to that study: Sorted CD3+CD56+NKG2C+, CD3+CD56+NKG2C- and CD3+CD56-NKG2C+ T cells provided the TCR beta repertoires.

The source is a woman between 18 and 29 years old in good health. The chain combines TRBV5-5 with TRBJ2-1; 8 positions match TRBD1. Sequenced: CD4+ T cells sorted from blood. CDR3 sequence: CASSSRRGRDPNEQFF. In DNA, the CDR3 is TGTGCCAGCAGCTCCCGCAGGGGGCGCGATCCCAATGAGCAGTTCTTC.